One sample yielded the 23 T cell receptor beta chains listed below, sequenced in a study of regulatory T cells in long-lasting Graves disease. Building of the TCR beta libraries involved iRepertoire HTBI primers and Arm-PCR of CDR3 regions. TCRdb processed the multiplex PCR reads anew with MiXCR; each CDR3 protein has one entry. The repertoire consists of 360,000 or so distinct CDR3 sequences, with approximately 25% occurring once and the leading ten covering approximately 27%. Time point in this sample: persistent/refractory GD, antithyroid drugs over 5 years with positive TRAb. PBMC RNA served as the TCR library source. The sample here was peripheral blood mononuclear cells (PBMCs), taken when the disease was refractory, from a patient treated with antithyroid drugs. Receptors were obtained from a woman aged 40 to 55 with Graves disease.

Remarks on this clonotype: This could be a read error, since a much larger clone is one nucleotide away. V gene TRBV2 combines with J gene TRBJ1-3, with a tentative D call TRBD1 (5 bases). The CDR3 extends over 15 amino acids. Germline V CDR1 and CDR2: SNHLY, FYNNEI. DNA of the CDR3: TGTGCCGGCAGTCGGGACGGAAAAGCTGGAAACACCATATATTTT. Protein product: CAGSRDGKAGNTIYF.

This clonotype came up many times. The CDR3 loop reads CSVEGGRIAGELFF. CDR3 nucleotides: TGCAGCGTTGAAGGCGGGAGGATTGCCGGGGAGCTGTTTTTT. V and J are TRBV29-1 and TRBJ2-2, with 8 positions matching TRBD2. Germline V gene lookup returns CDR1 SQVTM and CDR2 ANQGSEA. This CDR3 comprises 14 residues. Trimming took 1 base from V and 6 from J; bases not matched to a gene: 4.

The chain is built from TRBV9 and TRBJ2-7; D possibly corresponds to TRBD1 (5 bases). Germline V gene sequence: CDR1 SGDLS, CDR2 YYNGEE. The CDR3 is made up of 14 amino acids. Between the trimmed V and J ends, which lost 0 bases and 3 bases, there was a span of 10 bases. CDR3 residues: CASSVDPQGYEQYF. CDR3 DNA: TGTGCCAGCAGCGTAGACCCCCAGGGCTACGAGCAGTACTTC. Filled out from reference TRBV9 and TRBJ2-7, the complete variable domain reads DSGVTQTPKHLITATGQRVTLRCSPRSGDLSVYWYQQSLDQGLQFLIQYYNGEERAKGNILERFSAQQFPDLHSELNLSSLELGDSALYFCASSVDPQGYEQYFGPGTRLTVT.

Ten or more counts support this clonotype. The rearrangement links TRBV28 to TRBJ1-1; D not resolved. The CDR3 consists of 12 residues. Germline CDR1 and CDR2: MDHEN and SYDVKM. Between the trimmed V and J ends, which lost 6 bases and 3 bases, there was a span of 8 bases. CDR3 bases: TGTGCCAGCAGCTTTGGGGACACTGAAGCTTTCTTT. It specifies CASSFGDTEAFF.

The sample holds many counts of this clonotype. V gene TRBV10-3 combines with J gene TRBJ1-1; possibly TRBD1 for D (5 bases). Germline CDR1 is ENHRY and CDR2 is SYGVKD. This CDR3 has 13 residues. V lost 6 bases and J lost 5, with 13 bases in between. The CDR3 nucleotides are TGTGCCATCAGCGAACAGGTACTAACTGAAGCTTTCTTT. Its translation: CAISEQVLTEAFF.

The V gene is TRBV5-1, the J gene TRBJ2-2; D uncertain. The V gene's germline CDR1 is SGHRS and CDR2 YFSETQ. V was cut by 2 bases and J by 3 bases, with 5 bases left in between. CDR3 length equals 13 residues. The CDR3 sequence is CASSFPHTGELFF. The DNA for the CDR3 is TGCGCCAGCAGCTTTCCACACACCGGGGAGCTGTTTTTT.

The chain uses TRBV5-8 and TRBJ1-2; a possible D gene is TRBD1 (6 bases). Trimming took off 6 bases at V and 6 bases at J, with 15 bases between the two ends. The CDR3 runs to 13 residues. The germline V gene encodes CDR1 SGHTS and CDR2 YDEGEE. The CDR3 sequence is CASISWGADGYTF. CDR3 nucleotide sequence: TGTGCCAGCATATCTTGGGGGGCGGATGGCTACACCTTC. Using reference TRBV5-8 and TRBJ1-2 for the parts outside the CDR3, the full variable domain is EAGVTQSPTHLIKTRGQQATLRCSPISGHTSVYWYQQALGLGLQFLLWYDEGEERNRGNFPPRFSGRQFPNYSSELNVNALELEDSALYLCASISWGADGYTFGSGTRLTVV.

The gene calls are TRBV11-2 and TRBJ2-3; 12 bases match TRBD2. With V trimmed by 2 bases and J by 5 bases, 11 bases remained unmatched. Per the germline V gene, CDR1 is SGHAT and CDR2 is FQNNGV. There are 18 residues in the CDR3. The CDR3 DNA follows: TGTGCCAGCAGCTTAATTATTCGTTCTAGCGGGAGGGAAGATACGCAGTATTTT. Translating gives CASSLIIRSSGREDTQYF.

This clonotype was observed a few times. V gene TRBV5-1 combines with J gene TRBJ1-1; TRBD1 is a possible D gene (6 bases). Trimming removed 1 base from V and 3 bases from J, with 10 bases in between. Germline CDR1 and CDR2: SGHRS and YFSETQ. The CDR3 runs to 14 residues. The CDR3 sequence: CASSLFRGDTEAFF. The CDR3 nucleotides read TGCGCCAGCAGCTTGTTCAGGGGCGACACTGAAGCTTTCTTT.

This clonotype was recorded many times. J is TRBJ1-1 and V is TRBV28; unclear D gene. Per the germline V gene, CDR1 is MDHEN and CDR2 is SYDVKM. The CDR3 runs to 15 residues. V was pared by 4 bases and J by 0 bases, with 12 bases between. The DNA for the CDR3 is TGTGCCAGCAGTTATGGGCAGTACATGAACACTGAAGCTTTCTTT. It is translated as CASSYGQYMNTEAFF.

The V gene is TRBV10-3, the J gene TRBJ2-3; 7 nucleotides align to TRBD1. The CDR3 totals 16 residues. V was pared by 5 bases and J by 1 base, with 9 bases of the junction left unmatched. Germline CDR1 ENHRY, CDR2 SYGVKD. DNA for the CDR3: TGTGCCATCAGTCCGGGACAGAGGACTGGCACAGATACGCAGTATTTT. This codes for CAISPGQRTGTDTQYF.

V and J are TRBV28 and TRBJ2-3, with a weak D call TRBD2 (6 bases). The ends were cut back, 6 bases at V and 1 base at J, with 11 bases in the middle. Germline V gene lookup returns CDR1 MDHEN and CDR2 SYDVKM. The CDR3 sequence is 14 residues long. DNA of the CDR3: TGTGCCAGCAGCCCAGCGGGCCGCACAGATACGCAGTATTTT. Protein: CASSPAGRTDTQYF.

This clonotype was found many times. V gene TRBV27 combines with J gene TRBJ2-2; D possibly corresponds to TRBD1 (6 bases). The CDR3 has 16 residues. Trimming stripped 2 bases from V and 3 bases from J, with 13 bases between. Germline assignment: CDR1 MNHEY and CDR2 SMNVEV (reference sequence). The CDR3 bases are TGTGCCAGCAGTTTAACGGCAGGGGTGTACACCGGGGAGCTGTTTTTT. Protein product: CASSLTAGVYTGELFF.

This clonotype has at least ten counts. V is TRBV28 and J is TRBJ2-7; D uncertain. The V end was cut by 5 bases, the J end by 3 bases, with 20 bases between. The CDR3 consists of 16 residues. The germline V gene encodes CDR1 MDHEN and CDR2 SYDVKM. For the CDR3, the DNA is TGTGCCAGCAGTCCTCCTCCTATGATCTTTGGCTACGAGCAGTACTTC. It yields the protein CASSPPPMIFGYEQYF.

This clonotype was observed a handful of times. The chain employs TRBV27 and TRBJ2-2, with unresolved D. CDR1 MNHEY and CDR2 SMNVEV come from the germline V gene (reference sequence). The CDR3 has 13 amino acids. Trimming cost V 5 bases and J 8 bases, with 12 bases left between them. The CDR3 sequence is CASSPDLGGELFF. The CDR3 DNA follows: TGTGCCAGCAGTCCGGATCTAGGAGGGGAGCTGTTTTTT.

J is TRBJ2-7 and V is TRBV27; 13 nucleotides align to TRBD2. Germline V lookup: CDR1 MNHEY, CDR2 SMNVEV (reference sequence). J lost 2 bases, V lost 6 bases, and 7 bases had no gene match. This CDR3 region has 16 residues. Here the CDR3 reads CASREGLAGSPYEQYF. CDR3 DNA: TGTGCCAGCAGGGAGGGACTAGCGGGATCCCCCTACGAGCAGTACTTC.

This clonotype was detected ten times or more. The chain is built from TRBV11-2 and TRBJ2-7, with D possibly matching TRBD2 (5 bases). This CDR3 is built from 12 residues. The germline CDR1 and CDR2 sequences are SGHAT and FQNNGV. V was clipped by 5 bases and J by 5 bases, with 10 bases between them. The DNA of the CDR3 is TGTGCCAGCAGCGCCACTAGGAACGAGCAGTACTTC. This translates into CASSATRNEQYF.

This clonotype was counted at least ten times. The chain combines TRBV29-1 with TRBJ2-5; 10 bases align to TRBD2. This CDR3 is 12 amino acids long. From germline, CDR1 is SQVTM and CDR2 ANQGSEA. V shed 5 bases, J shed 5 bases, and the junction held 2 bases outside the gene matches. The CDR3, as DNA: TGCAGCGTTCAGCGGGAGGGCGAGACCCAGTACTTC. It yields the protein CSVQREGETQYF.

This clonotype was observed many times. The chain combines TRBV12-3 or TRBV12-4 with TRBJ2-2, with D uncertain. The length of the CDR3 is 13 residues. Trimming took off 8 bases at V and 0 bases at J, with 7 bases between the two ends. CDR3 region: CASGPTNTGELFF. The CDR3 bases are TGTGCCAGCGGACCTACGAACACCGGGGAGCTGTTTTTT.

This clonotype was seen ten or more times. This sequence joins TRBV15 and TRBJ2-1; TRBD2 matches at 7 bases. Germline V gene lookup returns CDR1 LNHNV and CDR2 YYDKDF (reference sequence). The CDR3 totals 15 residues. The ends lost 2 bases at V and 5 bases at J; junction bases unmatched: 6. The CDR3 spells CATSRRLAADNEQFF. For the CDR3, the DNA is TGTGCCACCAGCAGACGGCTAGCGGCCGACAATGAGCAGTTCTTC. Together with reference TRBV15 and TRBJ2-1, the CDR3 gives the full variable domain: DAMVIQNPRYQVTQFGKPVTLSCSQTLNHNVMYWYQQKSSQAPKLLFHYYDKDFNNEADTPDNFQSRRPNTSFCFLDIRSPGLGDTAMYLCATSRRLAADNEQFFGPGTRLTVL.

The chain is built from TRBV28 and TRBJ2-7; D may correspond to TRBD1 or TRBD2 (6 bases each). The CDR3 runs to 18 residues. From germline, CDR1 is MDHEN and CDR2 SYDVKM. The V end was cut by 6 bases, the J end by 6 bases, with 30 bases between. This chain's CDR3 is CASSLTRMGGFFWTEQYF. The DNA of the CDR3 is TGTGCCAGCAGCCTGACTCGCATGGGGGGCTTTTTTTGGACCGAGCAGTACTTC.

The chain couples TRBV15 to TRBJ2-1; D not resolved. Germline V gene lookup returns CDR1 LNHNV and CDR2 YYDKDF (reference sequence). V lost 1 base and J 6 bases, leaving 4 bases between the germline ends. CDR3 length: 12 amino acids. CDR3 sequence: CATSRGVNEQFF. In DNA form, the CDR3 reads TGTGCCACCAGCAGAGGGGTCAATGAGCAGTTCTTC.

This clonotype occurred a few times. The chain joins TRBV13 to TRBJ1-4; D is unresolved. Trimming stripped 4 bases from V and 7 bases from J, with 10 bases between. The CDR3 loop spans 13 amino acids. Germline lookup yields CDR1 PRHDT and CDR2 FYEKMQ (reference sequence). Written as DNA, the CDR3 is TGTGCCAGCAGCTCTAAAAACAGTGAAAAACTGTTTTTT. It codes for CASSSKNSEKLFF.